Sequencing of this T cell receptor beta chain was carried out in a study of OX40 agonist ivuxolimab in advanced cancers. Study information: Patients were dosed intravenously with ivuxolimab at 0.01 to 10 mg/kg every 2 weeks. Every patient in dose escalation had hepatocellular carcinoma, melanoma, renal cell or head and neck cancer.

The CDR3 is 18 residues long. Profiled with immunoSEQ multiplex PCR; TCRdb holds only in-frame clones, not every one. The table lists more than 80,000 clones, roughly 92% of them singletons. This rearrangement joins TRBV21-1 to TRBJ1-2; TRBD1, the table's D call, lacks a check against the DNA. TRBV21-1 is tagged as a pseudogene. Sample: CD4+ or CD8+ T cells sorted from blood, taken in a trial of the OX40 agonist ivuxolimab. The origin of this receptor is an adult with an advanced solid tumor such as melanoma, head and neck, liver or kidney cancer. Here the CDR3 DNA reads TGTGCCAGCACCAAGGGTCCTAGACAGGATGGGGGCACCTATGGCTACACCTTC. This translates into CASTKGPRQDGGTYGYTF.